This T cell receptor (beta chain) was sequenced in a study of blood T cell repertoires in COVID-19. About the study: Acute and convalescent COVID-19 specimens originated in the United States, Italy and Spain. Sample material is recorded as cDNA or gDNA derived from T cells, B-cell-depleted T cells, or PBMCs.

This clone has just one count. In the authors' workflow: Amplification from reference gene primers served as the basis for estimated nucleated cell counts. The assay was immunoSEQ multiplex PCR, and TCRdb's table has in-frame clones only and misses some. D and trimming come from the DNA, and the V and J calls and clone size come from that table. The top ten hold about 1.6% of the sample, which has 120,000 to 150,000 clones, about 90% seen once. Germline V gives CDR1 SGHDN, CDR2 FVKESK. This CDR3 region has 15 residues. V was pared by 1 base and J by 8 bases, with 17 bases between. The chain joins TRBV14 to TRBJ1-2; weak D call: TRBD1 (6 bases). The sequence came from a woman aged 55-69 years with acute or convalescent COVID-19. The sample taken for sequencing was peripheral blood. DNA of the CDR3: TGTGCCAGCAGCCAAGGACGAGGGAGCCAGGGGGGCTACACCTTC. This encodes CASSQGRGSQGGYTF.